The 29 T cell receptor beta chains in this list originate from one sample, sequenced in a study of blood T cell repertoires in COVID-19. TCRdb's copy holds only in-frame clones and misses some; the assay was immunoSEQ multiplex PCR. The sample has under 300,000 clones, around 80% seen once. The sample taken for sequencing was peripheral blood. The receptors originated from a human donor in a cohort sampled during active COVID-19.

CDR3 residues: CASSLRFQDTGELFF. Written as DNA, the CDR3 is TGTGCCAGCAGCCTCAGATTCCAGGACACCGGGGAGCTGTTTTTT. This chain uses TRBV28 with TRBJ2-2; D gene uncertain. Trimming removed 6 bases at V and 3 bases at J, with 14 bases between. The CDR3 runs to 15 residues. Looked up from germline, CDR1 is MDHEN and CDR2 is SYDVKM.

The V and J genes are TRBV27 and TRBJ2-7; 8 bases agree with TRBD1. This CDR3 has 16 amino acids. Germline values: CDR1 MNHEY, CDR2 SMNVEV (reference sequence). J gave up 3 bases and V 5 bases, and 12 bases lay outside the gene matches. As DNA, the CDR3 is TGTGCCAGCAGTCCCCAGGGGGCGATTCATCTCTACGAGCAGTACTTC. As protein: CASSPQGAIHLYEQYF.

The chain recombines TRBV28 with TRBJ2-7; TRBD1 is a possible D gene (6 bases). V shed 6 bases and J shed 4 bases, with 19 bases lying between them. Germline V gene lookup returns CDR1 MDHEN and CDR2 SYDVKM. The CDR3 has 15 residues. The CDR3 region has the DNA TGTGCCAGCAGACGGTATAAAATTACAGGGTACGAGCAGTACTTC. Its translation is CASRRYKITGYEQYF.

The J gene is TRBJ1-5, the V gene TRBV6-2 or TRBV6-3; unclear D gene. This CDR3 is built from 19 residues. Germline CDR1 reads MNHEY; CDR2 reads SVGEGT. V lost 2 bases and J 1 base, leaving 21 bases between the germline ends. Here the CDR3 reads CASSYRTVATLTSNQPQHF. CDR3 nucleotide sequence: TGTGCCAGCAGTTACCGGACTGTAGCAACTCTAACGAGCAATCAGCCCCAGCATTTT.

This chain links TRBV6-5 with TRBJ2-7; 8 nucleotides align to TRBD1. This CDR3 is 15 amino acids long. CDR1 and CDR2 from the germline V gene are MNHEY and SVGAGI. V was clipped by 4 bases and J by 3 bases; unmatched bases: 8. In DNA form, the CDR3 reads TGTGCCAGCAGTTTTGGGGCAGGGGGCTTCTACGAGCAGTACTTC. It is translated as CASSFGAGGFYEQYF.

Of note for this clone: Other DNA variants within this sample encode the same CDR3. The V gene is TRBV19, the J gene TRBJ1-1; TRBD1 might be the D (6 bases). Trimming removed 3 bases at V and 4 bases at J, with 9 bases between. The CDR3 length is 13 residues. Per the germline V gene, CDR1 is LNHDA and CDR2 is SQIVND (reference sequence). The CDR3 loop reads CASSIGRGTEAFF. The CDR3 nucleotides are TGTGCCAGTAGTATCGGCAGGGGCACTGAAGCTTTCTTT. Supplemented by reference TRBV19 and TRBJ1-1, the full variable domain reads DGGITQSPKYLFRKEGQNVTLSCEQNLNHDAMYWYRQDPGQGLRLIYYSQIVNDFQKGDIAEGYSVSREKKESFPLTVTSAQKNPTAFYLCASSIGRGTEAFFGQGTRLTVV.

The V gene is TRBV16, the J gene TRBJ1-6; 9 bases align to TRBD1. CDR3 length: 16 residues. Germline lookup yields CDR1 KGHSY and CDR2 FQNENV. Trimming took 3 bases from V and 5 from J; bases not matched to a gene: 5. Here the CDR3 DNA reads TGTGCCAGCAGCCATCAGGGGACAGGGAATAATTCACCCCTCCACTTT. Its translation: CASSHQGTGNNSPLHF.

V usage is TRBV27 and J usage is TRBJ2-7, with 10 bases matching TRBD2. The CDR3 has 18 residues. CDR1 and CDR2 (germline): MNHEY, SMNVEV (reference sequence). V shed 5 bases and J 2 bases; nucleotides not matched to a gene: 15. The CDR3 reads CASSPHVIAGGTPYEQYF. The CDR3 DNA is TGTGCCAGCAGTCCCCACGTGATAGCGGGGGGCACCCCCTACGAGCAGTACTTC.

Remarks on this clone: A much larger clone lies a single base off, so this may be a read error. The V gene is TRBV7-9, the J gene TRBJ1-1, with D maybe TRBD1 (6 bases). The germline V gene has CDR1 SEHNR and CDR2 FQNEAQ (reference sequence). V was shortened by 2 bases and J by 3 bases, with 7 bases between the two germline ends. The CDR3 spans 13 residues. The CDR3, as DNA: TGTGCCAGCAGCTTAAAGGGGGACACTGAAGCTTTCTTT. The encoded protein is CASSLKGDTEAFF.

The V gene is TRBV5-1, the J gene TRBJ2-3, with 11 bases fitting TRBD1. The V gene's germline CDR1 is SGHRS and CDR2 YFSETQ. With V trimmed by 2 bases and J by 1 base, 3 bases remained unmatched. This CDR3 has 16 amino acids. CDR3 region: CASSFMGQGGTDTQYF. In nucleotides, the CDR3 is TGCGCCAGCAGCTTTATGGGACAGGGGGGCACAGATACGCAGTATTTT.

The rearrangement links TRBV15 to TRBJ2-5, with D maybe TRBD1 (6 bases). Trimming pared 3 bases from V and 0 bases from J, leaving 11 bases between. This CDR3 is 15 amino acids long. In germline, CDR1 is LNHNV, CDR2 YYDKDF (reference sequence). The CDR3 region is CATSRDSPYQETQYF. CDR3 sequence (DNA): TGTGCCACCAGCAGGGACAGCCCTTACCAAGAGACCCAGTACTTC.

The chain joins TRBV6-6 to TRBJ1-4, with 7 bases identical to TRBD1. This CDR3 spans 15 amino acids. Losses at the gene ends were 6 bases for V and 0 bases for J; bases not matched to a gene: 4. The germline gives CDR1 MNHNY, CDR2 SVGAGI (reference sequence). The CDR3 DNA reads TGTGCCAGCAGGGATGGGACAGCAACTAATGAAAAACTGTTTTTT. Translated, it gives CASRDGTATNEKLFF.

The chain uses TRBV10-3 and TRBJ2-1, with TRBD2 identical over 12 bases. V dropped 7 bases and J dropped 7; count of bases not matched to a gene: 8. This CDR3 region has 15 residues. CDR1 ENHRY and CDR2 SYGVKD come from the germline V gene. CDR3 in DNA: TGTGCCATCACGGCTGGGACTAGCGGGCCAAATGAGCAGTTCTTC. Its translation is CAITAGTSGPNEQFF.

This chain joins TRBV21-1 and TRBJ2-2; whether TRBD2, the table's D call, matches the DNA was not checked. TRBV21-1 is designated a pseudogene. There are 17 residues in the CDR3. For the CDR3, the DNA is TGTGCCAGCAGCAATTGCCCTAGCGGGGGGTGGACCGGGGAGCTGTTTTTT. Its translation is CASSNCPSGGWTGELFF.

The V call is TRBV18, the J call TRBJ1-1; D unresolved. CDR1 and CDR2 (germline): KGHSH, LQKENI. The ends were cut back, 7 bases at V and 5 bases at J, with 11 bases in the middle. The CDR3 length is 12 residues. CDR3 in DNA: TGTGCCAGCTTTGAGTCGGGGACTGAAGCTTTCTTT. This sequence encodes CASFESGTEAFF. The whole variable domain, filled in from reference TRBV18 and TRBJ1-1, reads NAGVMQNPRHLVRRRGQEARLRCSPMKGHSHVYWYRQLPEEGLKFMVYLQKENIIDESGMPKERFSAEFPKEGPSILRIQQVVRGDSAAYFCASFESGTEAFFGQGTRLTVV.

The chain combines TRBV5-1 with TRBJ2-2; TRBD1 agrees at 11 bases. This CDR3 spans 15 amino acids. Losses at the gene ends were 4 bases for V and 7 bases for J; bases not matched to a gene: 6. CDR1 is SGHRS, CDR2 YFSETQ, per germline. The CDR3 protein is CASSRTGGVGGELFF. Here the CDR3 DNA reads TGCGCCAGCAGCCGGACAGGGGGCGTTGGCGGGGAGCTGTTTTTT.

CDR3 sequence: CASSEYGKGYTF. In DNA, the CDR3 is TGTGCCAGCAGTGAATATGGCAAGGGCTACACCTTC. This chain joins TRBV25-1 and TRBJ1-2, with D hard to call. Germline CDR1 MGHDK, CDR2 SYGVNS. CDR3 length: 12 amino acids. V was shortened by 0 bases and J by 8 bases, with 7 bases between the two germline ends.

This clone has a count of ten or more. The CDR3 here is CASSVAEDYGYTF. CDR3 DNA: TGTGCCAGCAGCGTAGCCGAGGACTATGGCTACACCTTC. The genes are TRBV9 and TRBJ1-2; D is ambiguous. The CDR3 has 13 residues. Trimming stripped 0 bases from V and 3 bases from J, with 6 bases between. Per the germline V gene, CDR1 is SGDLS and CDR2 is YYNGEE.

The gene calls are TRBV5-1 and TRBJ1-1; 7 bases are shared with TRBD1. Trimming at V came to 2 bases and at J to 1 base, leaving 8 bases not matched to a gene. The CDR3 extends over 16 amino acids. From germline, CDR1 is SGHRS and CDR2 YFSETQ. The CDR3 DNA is TGCGCCAGCAGCTTCTATCAGGGGACAGCGAACACTGAAGCTTTCTTT. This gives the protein CASSFYQGTANTEAFF.

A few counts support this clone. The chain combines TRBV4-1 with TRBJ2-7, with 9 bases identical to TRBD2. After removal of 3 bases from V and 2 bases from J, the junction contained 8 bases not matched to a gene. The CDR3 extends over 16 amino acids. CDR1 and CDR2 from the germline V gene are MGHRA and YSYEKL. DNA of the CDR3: TGCGCCAGCAGCCATAGAAAGAGCGGGGGGACCTACGAGCAGTACTTC. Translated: CASSHRKSGGTYEQYF.

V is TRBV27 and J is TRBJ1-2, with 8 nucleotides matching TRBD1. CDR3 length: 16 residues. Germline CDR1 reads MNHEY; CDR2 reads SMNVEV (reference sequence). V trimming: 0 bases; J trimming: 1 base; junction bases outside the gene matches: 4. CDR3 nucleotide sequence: TGTGCCAGCAGTTTATCATACGGACAGGGTAACTATGGCTACACCTTC. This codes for CASSLSYGQGNYGYTF.

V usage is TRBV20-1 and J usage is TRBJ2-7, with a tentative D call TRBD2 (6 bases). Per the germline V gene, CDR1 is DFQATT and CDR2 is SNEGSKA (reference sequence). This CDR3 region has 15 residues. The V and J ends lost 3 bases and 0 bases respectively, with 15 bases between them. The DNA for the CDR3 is TGCAGTGCTAGTCGGCCTAGCGCAAGCTCCTACGAGCAGTACTTC. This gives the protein CSASRPSASSYEQYF.

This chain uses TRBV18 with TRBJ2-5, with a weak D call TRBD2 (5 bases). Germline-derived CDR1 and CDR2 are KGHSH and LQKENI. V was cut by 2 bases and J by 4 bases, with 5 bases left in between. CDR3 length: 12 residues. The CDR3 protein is CASSPEGETQYF. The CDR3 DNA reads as TGTGCCAGCTCACCAGAGGGAGAGACCCAGTACTTC.

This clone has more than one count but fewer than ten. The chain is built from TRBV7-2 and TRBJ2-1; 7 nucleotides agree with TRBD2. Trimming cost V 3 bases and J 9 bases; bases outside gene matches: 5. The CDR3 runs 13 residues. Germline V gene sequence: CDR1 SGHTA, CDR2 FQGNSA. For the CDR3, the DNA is TGTGCCAGCAGCTTCACTAGCGTCGGTGAGCAGTTCTTC. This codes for CASSFTSVGEQFF. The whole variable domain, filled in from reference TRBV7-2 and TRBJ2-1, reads GAGVSQSPSNKVTEKGKDVELRCDPISGHTALYWYRQSLGQGLEFLIYFQGNSAPDKSGLPSDRFSAERTGGSVSTLTIQRTQQEDSAVYLCASSFTSVGEQFFGPGTRLTVL.

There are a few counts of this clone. As DNA, the CDR3 is TGTGCCAGCAGTGTCGGGGGCTACACCTTC. It specifies CASSVGGYTF. The chain uses TRBV6-4 and TRBJ1-2; D uncertain. Trimming removed 4 bases at V and 8 bases at J, with 5 bases between. The CDR3 consists of 10 residues. Germline lookup yields CDR1 MRHNA and CDR2 SNTAGT.

The CDR3 spells CASSLEGLAALHANTGELFF. CDR3 sequence (DNA): TGCGCCAGCAGCCTGGAGGGACTAGCGGCCCTTCACGCGAACACCGGGGAGCTGTTTTTT. V usage is TRBV5-1 and J usage is TRBJ2-2; TRBD2 matches at 11 bases. From germline, CDR1 is SGHRS and CDR2 YFSETQ. V was clipped by 4 bases and J by 0 bases; unmatched bases: 14. CDR3 length: 20 residues.

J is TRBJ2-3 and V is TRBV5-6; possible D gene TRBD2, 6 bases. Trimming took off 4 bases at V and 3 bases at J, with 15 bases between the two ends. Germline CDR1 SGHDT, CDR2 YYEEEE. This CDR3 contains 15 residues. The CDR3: CASSLGLPGTDTQYF. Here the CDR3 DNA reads TGTGCCAGCAGCCTCGGACTACCAGGGACAGATACGCAGTATTTT.

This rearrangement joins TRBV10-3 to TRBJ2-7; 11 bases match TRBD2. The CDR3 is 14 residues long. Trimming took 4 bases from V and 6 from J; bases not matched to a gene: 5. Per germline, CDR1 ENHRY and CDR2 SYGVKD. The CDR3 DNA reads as TGTGCCATCAGTGGTCTGGGGACTAGCGGCGAGCAGTACTTC. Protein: CAISGLGTSGEQYF.

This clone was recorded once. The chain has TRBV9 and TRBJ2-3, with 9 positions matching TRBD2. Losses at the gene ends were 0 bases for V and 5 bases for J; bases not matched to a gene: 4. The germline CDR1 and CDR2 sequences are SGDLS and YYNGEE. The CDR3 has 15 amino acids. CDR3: CASSVVSGGLDTQYF. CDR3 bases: TGTGCCAGCAGCGTAGTTAGCGGGGGATTAGATACGCAGTATTTT.